Presented here are 8 T cell receptor beta chains from one specimen sequenced in a study of preoperative IRX-2 immunotherapy in early breast cancer. TCRdb's copy holds only in-frame clones and misses some; the assay was immunoSEQ multiplex PCR. The sample yields tens of thousands of clones, 65% to 85% seen once. Treatment: preoperative locoregional IRX-2 cytokine immunotherapy. The biological material was taken from a patient treated with IRX-2 immunotherapy. Receptors were obtained from a human donor with breast cancer.

This chain links TRBV14 with TRBJ2-2; D is uncertain. This CDR3 comprises 11 residues. Per the germline V gene, CDR1 is SGHDN and CDR2 is FVKESK. The V end was cut by 6 bases, the J end by 6 bases, with 5 bases between. DNA for the CDR3: TGTGCCAGCAGGTTCGCCGGGGAGCTGTTTTTT. This sequence encodes CASRFAGELFF. The variable domain in full, with the rest retrieved from reference TRBV14 and TRBJ2-2, is EAGVTQFPSHSVIEKGQTVTLRCDPISGHDNLYWYRRVMGKEIKFLLHFVKESKQDESGMPNNRFLAERTGGTYSTLKVQPAELEDSGVYFCASRFAGELFFGEGSRLTVL.

The chain recombines TRBV28 with TRBJ2-3, with TRBD2 identical over 7 bases. From germline, CDR1 is MDHEN and CDR2 SYDVKM. V was pared by 8 bases and J by 1 base, with 3 bases of the junction left unmatched. This CDR3 spans 13 amino acids. The CDR3 protein is CASDSGRTDTQYF. The CDR3 DNA reads TGTGCCAGCGATAGCGGGCGCACAGATACGCAGTATTTT. The entire variable domain, with the rest obtained from reference TRBV28 and TRBJ2-3, is as follows: DVKVTQSSRYLVKRTGEKVFLECVQDMDHENMFWYRQDPGLGLRLIYFSYDVKMKEKGDIPEGYSVSREKKERFSLILESASTNQTSMYLCASDSGRTDTQYFGPGTRLTVL.

The chain uses TRBV2 and TRBJ2-1; 10 bases align to TRBD2. With V trimmed by 6 bases and J by 4 bases, 6 bases remained unmatched. The CDR3 contains 15 residues. Germline-derived CDR1 and CDR2 are SNHLY and FYNNEI. CDR3 residues: CASSSEREGYNEQFF. CDR3 sequence (DNA): TGTGCCAGCAGCTCAGAGCGGGAGGGGTACAATGAGCAGTTCTTC.

This chain connects TRBV28 to TRBJ1-4, with D tentatively TRBD1 (6 bases). V was pared by 2 bases and J by 4 bases, with 11 bases between. Per germline, CDR1 MDHEN and CDR2 SYDVKM. The CDR3 is 15 amino acids. CDR3 in amino acids: CASSLRQGFNEKLFF. Written as DNA, the CDR3 is TGTGCCAGCAGTTTACGGCAGGGGTTTAATGAAAAACTGTTTTTT.

This clone was observed a single time. This chain joins TRBV7-1 and TRBJ1-1; D is unclear. TRBV7-1 falls under the ORF class, with uncertain function. V gave up 4 bases and J gave up 0 bases, with 9 bases separating them. CDR3 length equals 14 residues. The CDR3 DNA sequence: TGTGCCAGCAGCTTTGAGACGTTGAACACTGAAGCTTTCTTT. Its translation is CASSFETLNTEAFF.

The J gene is TRBJ1-5, the V gene TRBV28; D may be TRBD1 (6 bases). V was trimmed by 7 bases and J by 1 base, leaving 17 bases between them. The CDR3 spans 16 residues. From germline, CDR1 is MDHEN and CDR2 SYDVKM. The CDR3 bases are TGTGCCAGCATCGAGAGGGGGGGTTCAAGCAATCAGCCCCAGCATTTT. Protein: CASIERGGSSNQPQHF. Drawing the rest from reference TRBV28 and TRBJ1-5, the complete variable domain is DVKVTQSSRYLVKRTGEKVFLECVQDMDHENMFWYRQDPGLGLRLIYFSYDVKMKEKGDIPEGYSVSREKKERFSLILESASTNQTSMYLCASIERGGSSNQPQHFGDGTRLSIL.

CDR3 bases: TGTGCCAGCAGTACGGGCTTGCGTAGAAACACCATATATTTT. This sequence encodes CASSTGLRRNTIYF. J is TRBJ1-3 and V is TRBV6-7; D is ambiguous. TRBV6-7 is an ORF, and what it does is uncertain. The CDR3 contains 14 residues. Between the trimmed V and J ends, which lost 5 bases and 5 bases, there was a span of 13 bases.

CDR3 protein: CASSYGTTINEQFF. CDR3 coding DNA: TGTGCCAGCAGTTACGGGACTACCATCAATGAGCAGTTCTTC. The V gene is TRBV6-8, the J gene TRBJ2-1; 7 nucleotides line up with TRBD2. Germline assignment: CDR1 MNHGY and CDR2 SAAAGT. Trimming at V came to 2 bases and at J to 6 bases, leaving 4 bases not matched to a gene. The CDR3 is 14 residues long.